This T cell receptor (beta chain) was identified during a study of cytomegalovirus exposure and HLA in healthy donors. CDR3 length: 16 amino acids. Germline CDR1 and CDR2: SEHNR and FQNEAQ (reference sequence). The PCR had 60 Vbeta and 13 Jbeta primers. Profiling relied on immunoSEQ multiplex PCR, and the TCRdb table lists in-frame clones only, not all of them. The sample records about 190,000 clones, roughly four fifths being singletons. Study-level findings and limits: According to reports, the classifier identified cytomegalovirus status with high specificity and sensitivity. CMV antigen specificity was confirmed in vitro for a few CMV-associated chains. Later analysis identified 16,000 or so TCR beta sequences associated with HLA alleles, using a false discovery rate threshold of 0.05.

Of note for this clone: Its specificity is unknown. The junction does not match germline at one end; this may be a read error.

This TCR was sampled from a woman in her 30s in good health and CMV-seropositive. The specimen was PBMCs. The V and J genes are TRBV7-9 and TRBJ2-7, with 8 bases fitting TRBD1. The CDR3 sequence: CSSSPRGQILSYEQYF. DNA for the CDR3: TGTTCCAGCAGCCCCAGGGGGCAGATCCTTTCCTACGAGCAGTACTTC. The full variable domain, completed using reference TRBV7-9 and TRBJ2-7, is DTGVSQNPRHKITKRGQNVTFRCDPISEHNRLYWYRQTLGQGPEFLTYFQNEAQLEKSRLLSDRFSAERPKGSFSTLEIQRTEQGDSAMYLCSSSPRGQILSYEQYFGPGTRLTVT.